The TCR beta chain described here comes from a study of cytomegalovirus exposure and HLA in healthy donors. Study in general: Early released data comprised around 80 million unique TCRs from HLA-typed donors.

General study points: Common viral pathogens were later found to be apparently linked to several of the most significant clusters. Presence/absence results assume similar sequencing depth per donor, which may not hold.

Germline assignment: CDR1 MNHEY and CDR2 SVGAGI. This CDR3 has 15 amino acids. V was pared by 0 bases and J by 4 bases, with 2 bases of the junction left unmatched. This PCR relied on a set of 60 Vbeta primers and 13 Jbeta primers. Assay used: immunoSEQ multiplex PCR; TCRdb lists only in-frame clones, some missing. The sample lists approximately 110,000 clones; 65% to 85% were seen once. Of note for this clone: The antigen is not known.

The TCR sequence derives from a man between 45 and 60 years old in good health and CMV-seronegative. Specimen: PBMCs. The chain joins TRBV6-5 to TRBJ2-5; TRBD2 matches at 10 bases. CDR3 amino acids: CASSYSASGGETQYF. CDR3 in DNA: TGTGCCAGCAGTTACTCCGCTAGCGGGGGAGAGACCCAGTACTTC.